These T cell receptor beta chains were read from a single sample in a study of blood T cell repertoires in COVID-19. TCRdb's copy holds only in-frame clones and misses some; the assay was immunoSEQ multiplex PCR. Here the sample spans roughly 120,000 clones, approximately 90% being singletons. The sequenced sample was peripheral blood. The receptor source for this set is a woman in her 70s who had recovered from COVID-19. Each CDR3 is given with its conserved first and last residue. A D gene is named only where the DNA matches it firmly. Expanded clones are given a class, and other clones once, few, many or no size at all.

TRBV28	TRBJ2-5	.	.	TGTGCCAGCAGTTCCGGTGAGACCCAGTACTTC	CASSSGETQYF
TRBV6-2/TRBV6-3	TRBJ1-5	.	.	TGTGCCAGCAGTTCCCCCCACTCGGCGTTGGAGGGCAATCAGCCCCAGCATTTT	CASSSPHSALEGNQPQHF
TRBV2	TRBJ2-1	TRBD1	.	TGTGCCAGCAGTGTACAGCGGACAGGGGACAATGAGCAGTTCTTC	CASSVQRTGDNEQFF
TRBV7-2	TRBJ1-1	.	.	TGTGCCAGCAGCTTAGCAGGGAGACAAAACACTGAAGCTTTCTTT	CASSLAGRQNTEAFF
TRBV5-4	TRBJ1-1	.	.	TGTGCCAGCAGCGAGGGAGTGAGGAACACTGAAGCTTTCTTT	CASSEGVRNTEAFF
TRBV5-5	TRBJ2-5	.	.	TGTGCCAGCAGCTTGGAAATGAGAGGGCAAGAGACCCAGTACTTC	CASSLEMRGQETQYF
TRBV9	TRBJ1-1	TRBD1	.	TGTGCCAGCAGCGTAGTACAGGGGCTGAGCACTGAAGCTTTCTTT	CASSVVQGLSTEAFF
TRBV11-2	TRBJ2-7	TRBD2	.	TGTGCCAGCAGCGTATCACTAGCGACCTCCTACGAGCAGTACTTC	CASSVSLATSYEQYF
TRBV6-2/TRBV6-3	TRBJ1-4	TRBD1	.	TGTGCCAGCAGATACGACAGGGGCGCTGAAGGGGAAAAACTGTTTTTT	CASRYDRGAEGEKLFF
TRBV30	TRBJ1-5	.	.	TGTGCCTGGAGTGTTGGGGGCGGCGCAGTCGGCAATCAGCCCCAGCATTTT	CAWSVGGGAVGNQPQHF
TRBV19	TRBJ2-1	.	.	TGTGCCAGTACAAGAGGCAGGGTGCAGTTCTTC	CASTRGRVQFF
TRBV7-9	TRBJ2-1	.	.	TGTGCCAGCAGCTTACGGGGACTCGCCCCCTACTACAATGAGCAGTTCTTC	CASSLRGLAPYYNEQFF
TRBV3-1/TRBV3-2	TRBJ2-1	TRBD2	few	TGTGCCAGCAGCCAAGATACCAGCGGGGGCTACAATGAGCAGTTCTTC	CASSQDTSGGYNEQFF
TRBV7-2	TRBJ2-7	.	.	TGTGCCAGCAGCTTATTGGGTTCGCAGGTCCAGTACTTC	CASSLLGSQVQYF